This T cell receptor (beta chain) appears in the sequencing data of a study of cytomegalovirus exposure and HLA in healthy donors. The PCR made use of 60 Vbeta and 13 Jbeta primers. Sequencing was performed with immunoSEQ multiplex PCR; in TCRdb, only in-frame clones are kept and a portion is missing. The table lists approximately 40,000 clones, 82% of them singletons. A word on this clone: Its cognate antigen is unknown.

Study-level points and caveats: Most observed TCR sequences were rare, whereas some public TCRs were detected in many donors.

The CDR3 is 12 residues long. CDR1 and CDR2 from the germline V gene are SEHNR and FQNEAQ (reference sequence). The germline V and J ends were trimmed by 4 bases and 6 bases, with 8 bases remaining between them. This sequence joins TRBV7-9 and TRBJ2-3, with D hard to call. This receptor was obtained from a young woman in good health and CMV-seropositive. Sequenced material: PBMCs. The CDR3 here is CASSSGGDTQYF. In DNA, the CDR3 is TGTGCCAGCAGCTCGGGTGGGGATACGCAGTATTTT.